This T cell receptor beta chain is drawn from a study of cytomegalovirus exposure and HLA in healthy donors. Overall study: In terms of ancestry, the Caucasian-associated cluster contained roughly four fifths of the 350 to 450 genotyped donors.

Notes on the study in general: The presence/absence work took it that sequencing depth was about the same across donors. Most subjects had HLA-A and HLA-B alleles reportedly predicted accurately by TCR beta sequences. A few of the chains that were CMV-associated were confirmed in vitro to be specific for CMV antigens.

Both 60 Vbeta primers and 13 Jbeta primers went into the PCR. The repertoire was sequenced with immunoSEQ multiplex PCR; TCRdb's copy has only in-frame clones and lacks some. The sample lists about 120,000 clones; 75% were seen once. Per germline, CDR1 SGHRS and CDR2 YFSETQ. The CDR3 covers 13 residues. V gave up 3 bases and J gave up 3 bases, with 9 bases separating them. A word on this clone: Its matching antigen is unknown.

V and J are TRBV5-1 and TRBJ1-2, with D possibly TRBD1 on 6 matching bases. Sequenced: PBMCs. This TCR was sampled from a woman between 18 and 30 years old in good health and CMV-seronegative. The DNA of the CDR3 is TGCGCCAGCAGCTCCAGGGGAGACTATGGCTACACCTTC. As protein: CASSSRGDYGYTF.